This TCR beta chain was recorded in a study of T-cell reconstitution after alpha-beta-depleted transplantation in children. CDR3 length: 15 amino acids. In germline, CDR1 is SGDLS, CDR2 YYNGEE. V lost 4 bases and J lost 6; bases outside the gene matches: 9. Library preparation (for TCRbeta) was performed with unique molecular identifiers. TCRdb ran MiXCR on the PCR reads and lists one entry per CDR3 protein. The repertoire has about 600,000 distinct CDR3 sequences, approximately 10% of them found once; the top ten carry 4% to 5%. The chain combines TRBV9 with TRBJ2-1, with 8 bases that match TRBD1. The source is a human donor who donated a stem cell graft to a child with acute myeloid leukemia. This specimen was PBMCs from the stem cell graft donor, taken from the stem cell graft. CDR3 coding DNA: TGTGCCAGCAGCCCGCGGGACAGGTCCGGCAATGAGCAGTTCTTC. Amino acid sequence: CASSPRDRSGNEQFF.